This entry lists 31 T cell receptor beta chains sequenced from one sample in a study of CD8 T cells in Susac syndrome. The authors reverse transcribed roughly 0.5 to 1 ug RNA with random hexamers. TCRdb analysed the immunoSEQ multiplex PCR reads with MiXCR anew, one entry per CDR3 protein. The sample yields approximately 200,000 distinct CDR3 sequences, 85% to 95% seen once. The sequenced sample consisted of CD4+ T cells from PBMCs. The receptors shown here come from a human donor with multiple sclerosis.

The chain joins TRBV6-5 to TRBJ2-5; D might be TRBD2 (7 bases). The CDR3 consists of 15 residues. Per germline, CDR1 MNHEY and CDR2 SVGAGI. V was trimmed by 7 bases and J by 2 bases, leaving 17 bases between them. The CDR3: CASTPRGAGQETQYF. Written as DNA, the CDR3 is TGTGCCAGCACTCCTCGGGGGGCCGGACAAGAGACCCAGTACTTC.

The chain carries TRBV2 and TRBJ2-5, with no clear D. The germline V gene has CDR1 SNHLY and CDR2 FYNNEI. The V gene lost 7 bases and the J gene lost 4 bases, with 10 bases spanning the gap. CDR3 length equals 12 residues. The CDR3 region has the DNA TGTGCCAGCAAGGGTTTACGAGAGACCCAGTACTTC. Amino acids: CASKGLRETQYF.

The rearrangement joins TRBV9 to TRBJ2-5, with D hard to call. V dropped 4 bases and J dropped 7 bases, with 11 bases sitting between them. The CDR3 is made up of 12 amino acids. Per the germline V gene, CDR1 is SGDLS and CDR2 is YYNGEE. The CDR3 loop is CASSSDVGTQYF. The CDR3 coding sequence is TGTGCCAGCAGCTCGGATGTGGGGACCCAGTACTTC.

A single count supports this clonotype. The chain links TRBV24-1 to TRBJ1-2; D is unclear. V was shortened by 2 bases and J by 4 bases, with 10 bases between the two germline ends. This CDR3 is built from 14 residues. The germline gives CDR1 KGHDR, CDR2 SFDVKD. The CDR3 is CATSDSQSLYGYTF. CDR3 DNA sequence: TGTGCCACCAGTGATTCACAATCTCTCTATGGCTACACCTTC.

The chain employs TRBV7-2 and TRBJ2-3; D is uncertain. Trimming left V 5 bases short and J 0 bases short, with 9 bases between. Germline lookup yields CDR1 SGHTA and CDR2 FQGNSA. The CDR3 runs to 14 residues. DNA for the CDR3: TGTGCCAGCAGCCCCCTTCCTAGCACAGATACGCAGTATTTT. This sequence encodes CASSPLPSTDTQYF.

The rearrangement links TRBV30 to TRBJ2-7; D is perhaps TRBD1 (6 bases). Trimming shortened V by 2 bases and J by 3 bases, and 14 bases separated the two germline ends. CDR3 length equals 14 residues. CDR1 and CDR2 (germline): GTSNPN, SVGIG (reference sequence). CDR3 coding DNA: TGTGCCTGGAGTCTGACAGGCGTAGACTACGAGCAGTACTTC. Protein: CAWSLTGVDYEQYF.

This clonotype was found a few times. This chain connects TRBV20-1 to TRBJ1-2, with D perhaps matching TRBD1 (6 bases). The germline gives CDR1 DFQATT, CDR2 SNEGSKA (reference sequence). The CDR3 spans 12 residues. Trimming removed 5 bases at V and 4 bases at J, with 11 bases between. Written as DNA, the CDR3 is TGCAGTGCTGAGACAGGCTCCTATGGCTACACCTTC. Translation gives CSAETGSYGYTF.

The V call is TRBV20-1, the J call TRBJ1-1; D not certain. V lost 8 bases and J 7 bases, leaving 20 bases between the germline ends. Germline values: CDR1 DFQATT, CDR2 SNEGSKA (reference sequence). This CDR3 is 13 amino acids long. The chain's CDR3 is CSPNPGPRGEAFF. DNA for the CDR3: TGCAGTCCGAATCCGGGCCCGAGAGGTGAAGCTTTCTTT.

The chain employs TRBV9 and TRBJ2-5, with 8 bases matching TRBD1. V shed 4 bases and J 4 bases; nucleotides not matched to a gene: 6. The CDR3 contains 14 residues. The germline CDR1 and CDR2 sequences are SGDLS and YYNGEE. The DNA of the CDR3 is TGTGCCAGCAGCACCGGGACAGGAGGAGAGACCCAGTACTTC. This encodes CASSTGTGGETQYF.

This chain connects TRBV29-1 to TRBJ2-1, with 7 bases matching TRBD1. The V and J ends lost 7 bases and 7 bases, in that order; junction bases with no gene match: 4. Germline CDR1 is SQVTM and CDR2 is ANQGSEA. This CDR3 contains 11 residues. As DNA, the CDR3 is TGCAGCGGGGACAGAGGGAATGAGCAGTTCTTC. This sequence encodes CSGDRGNEQFF.

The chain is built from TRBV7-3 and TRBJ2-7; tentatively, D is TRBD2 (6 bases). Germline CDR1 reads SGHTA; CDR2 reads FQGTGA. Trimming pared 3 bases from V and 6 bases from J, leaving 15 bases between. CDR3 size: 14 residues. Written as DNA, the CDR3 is TGTGCCAGCAGCTTTCGGACTACTCTTGTCGAGCAGTACTTC. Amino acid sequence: CASSFRTTLVEQYF. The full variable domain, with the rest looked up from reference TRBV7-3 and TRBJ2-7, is GAGVSQTPSNKVTEKGKYVELRCDPISGHTALYWYRQSLGQGPEFLIYFQGTGAADDSGLPNDRFFAVRPEGSVSTLKIQRTERGDSAVYLCASSFRTTLVEQYFGPGTRLTVT.

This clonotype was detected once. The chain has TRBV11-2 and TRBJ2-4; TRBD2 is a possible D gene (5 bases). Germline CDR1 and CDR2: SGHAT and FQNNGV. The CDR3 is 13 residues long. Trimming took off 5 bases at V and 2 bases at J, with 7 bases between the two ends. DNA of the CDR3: TGTGCCAGCAGCCGAGGGACCAAAAACATTCAGTACTTC. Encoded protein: CASSRGTKNIQYF.

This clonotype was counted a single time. CDR3 sequence: CSANPLAGYNEQFF. CDR3 sequence (DNA): TGCAGTGCTAACCCGTTAGCGGGCTACAATGAGCAGTTCTTC. This chain uses TRBV20-1 with TRBJ2-1; 7 bases line up with TRBD2. Germline CDR1 is DFQATT and CDR2 is SNEGSKA (reference sequence). This CDR3 has 14 residues. V dropped 4 bases and J dropped 3; count of bases not matched to a gene: 6.

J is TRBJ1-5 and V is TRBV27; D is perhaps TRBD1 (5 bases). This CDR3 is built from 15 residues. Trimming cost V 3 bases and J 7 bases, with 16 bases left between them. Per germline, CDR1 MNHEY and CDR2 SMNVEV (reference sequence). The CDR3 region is CASSFEGREGQPQHF. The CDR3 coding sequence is TGTGCCAGCAGTTTCGAAGGGCGCGAGGGGCAGCCCCAGCATTTT.

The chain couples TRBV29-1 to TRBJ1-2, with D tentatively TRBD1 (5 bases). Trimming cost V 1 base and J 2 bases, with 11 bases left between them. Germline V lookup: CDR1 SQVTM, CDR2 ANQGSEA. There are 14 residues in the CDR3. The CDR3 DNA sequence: TGCAGCGTTGAAGTGGTGGGGGGGAACTATGGCTACACCTTC. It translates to CSVEVVGGNYGYTF. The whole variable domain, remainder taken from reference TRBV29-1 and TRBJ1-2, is SAVISQKPSRDICQRGTSLTIQCQVDSQVTMMFWYRQQPGQSLTLIATANQGSEATYESGFVIDKFPISRPNLTFSTLTVSNMSPEDSSIYLCSVEVVGGNYGYTFGSGTRLTVV.

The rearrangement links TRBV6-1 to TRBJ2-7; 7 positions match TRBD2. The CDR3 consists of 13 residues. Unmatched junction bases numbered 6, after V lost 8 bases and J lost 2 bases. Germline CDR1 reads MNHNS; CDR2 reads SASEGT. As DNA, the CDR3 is TGTGCCAGCTCCGAACGGGAGGCCTACGAGCAGTACGTC. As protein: CASSEREAYEQYV.

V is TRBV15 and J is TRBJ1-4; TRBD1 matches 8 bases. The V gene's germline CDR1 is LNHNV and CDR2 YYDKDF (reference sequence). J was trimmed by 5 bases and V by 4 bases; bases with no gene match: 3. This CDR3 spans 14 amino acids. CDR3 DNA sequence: TGTGCCACCAGCAAGGGACAGGTGAATGAAAAACTGTTTTTT. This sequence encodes CATSKGQVNEKLFF.

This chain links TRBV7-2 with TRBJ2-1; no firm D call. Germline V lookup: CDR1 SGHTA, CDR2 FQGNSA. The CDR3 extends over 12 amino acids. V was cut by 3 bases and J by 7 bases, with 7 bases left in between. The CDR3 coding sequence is TGTGCCAGCAGCTTCCAGGTAAATGAGCAGTTCTTC. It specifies CASSFQVNEQFF.

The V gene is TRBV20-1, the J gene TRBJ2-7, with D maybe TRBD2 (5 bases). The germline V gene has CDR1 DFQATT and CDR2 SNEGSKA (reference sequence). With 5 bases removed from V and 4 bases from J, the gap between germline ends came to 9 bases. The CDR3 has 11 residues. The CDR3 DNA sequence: TGCAGTGCTTCTGGCGGGTACGAGCAGTACTTC. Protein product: CSASGGYEQYF.

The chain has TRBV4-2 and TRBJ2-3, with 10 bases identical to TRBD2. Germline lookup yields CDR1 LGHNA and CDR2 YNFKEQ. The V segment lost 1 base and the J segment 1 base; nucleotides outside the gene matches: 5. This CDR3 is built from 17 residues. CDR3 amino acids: CASSQVQLAGRTDTQYF. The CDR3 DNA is TGTGCCAGCAGCCAAGTGCAACTAGCGGGACGCACAGATACGCAGTATTTT.

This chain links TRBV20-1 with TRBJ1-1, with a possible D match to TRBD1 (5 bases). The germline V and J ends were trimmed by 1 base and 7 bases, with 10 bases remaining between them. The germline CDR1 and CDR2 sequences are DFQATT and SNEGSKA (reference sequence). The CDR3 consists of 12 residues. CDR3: CSARGGSGEAFF. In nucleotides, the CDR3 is TGCAGTGCTAGAGGGGGGTCCGGTGAAGCTTTCTTT.

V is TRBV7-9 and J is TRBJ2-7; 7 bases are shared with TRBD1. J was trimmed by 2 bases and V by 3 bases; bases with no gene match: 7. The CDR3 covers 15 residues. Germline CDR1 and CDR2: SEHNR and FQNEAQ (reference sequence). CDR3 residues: CASSLRGPLPYEQYF. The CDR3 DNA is TGTGCCAGCAGCTTGAGGGGGCCCCTCCCCTACGAGCAGTACTTC.

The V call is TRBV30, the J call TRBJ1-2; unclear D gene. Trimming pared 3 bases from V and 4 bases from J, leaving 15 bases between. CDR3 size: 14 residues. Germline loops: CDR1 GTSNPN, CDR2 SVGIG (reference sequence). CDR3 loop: CAWRPRAAAYGYTF. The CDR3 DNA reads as TGTGCCTGGAGGCCCCGGGCCGCTGCCTATGGCTACACCTTC. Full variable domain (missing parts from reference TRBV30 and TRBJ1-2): SQTIHQWPATLVQPVGSPLSLECTVEGTSNPNLYWYRQAAGRGLQLLFYSVGIGQISSEVPQNLSASRPQDRQFILSSKKLLLSDSGFYLCAWRPRAAAYGYTFGSGTRLTVV.

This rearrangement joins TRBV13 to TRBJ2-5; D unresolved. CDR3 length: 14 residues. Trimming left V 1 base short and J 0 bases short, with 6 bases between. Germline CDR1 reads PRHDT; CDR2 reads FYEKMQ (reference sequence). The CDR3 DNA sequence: TGTGCCAGCAGCTTAGTTGGAGACCAAGAGACCCAGTACTTC. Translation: CASSLVGDQETQYF.

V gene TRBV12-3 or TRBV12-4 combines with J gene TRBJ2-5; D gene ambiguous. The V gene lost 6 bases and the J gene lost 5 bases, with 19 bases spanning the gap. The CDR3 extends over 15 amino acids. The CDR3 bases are TGTGCCAGCAGCACAGATGGGCTTCTAGGGGAGACCCAGTACTTC. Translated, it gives CASSTDGLLGETQYF.

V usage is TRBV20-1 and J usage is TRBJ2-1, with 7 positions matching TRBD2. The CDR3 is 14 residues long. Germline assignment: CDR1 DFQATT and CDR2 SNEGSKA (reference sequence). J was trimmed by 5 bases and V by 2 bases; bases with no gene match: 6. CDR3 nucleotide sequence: TGCAGTGCTAGACAGGGAGGGCGGCACAATGAGCAGTTCTTC. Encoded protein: CSARQGGRHNEQFF.

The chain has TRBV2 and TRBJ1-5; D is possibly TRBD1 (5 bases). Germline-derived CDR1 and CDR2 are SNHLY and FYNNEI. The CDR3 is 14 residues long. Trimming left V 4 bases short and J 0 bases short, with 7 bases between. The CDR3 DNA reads TGTGCCAGCAGTGTTGGGACTAGCAATCAGCCCCAGCATTTT. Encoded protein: CASSVGTSNQPQHF.

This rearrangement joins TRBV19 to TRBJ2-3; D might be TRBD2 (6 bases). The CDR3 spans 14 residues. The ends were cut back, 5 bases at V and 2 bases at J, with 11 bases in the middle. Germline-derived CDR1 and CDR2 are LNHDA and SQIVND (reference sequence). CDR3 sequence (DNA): TGTGCCAGTAGTGCGGACTACGACACAGATACGCAGTATTTT. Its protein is CASSADYDTDTQYF.

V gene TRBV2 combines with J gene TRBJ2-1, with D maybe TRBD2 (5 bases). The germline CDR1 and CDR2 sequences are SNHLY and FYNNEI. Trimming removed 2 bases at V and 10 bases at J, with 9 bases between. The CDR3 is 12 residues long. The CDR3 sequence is CASSESRGEQFF. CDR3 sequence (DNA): TGTGCCAGCAGTGAATCCCGCGGGGAGCAGTTCTTC.

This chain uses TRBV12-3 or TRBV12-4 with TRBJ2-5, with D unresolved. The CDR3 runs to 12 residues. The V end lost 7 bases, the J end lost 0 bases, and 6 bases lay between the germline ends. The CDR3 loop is CASNKYQETQYF. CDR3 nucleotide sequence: TGTGCCAGCAACAAGTACCAAGAGACCCAGTACTTC.

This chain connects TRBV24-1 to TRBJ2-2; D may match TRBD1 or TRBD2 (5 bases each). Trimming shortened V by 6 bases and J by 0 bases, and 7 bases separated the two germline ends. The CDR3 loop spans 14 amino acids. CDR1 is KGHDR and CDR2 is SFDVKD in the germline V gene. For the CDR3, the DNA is TGTGCCACCAGTCGGGGCGCGAACACCGGGGAGCTGTTTTTT. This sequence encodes CATSRGANTGELFF.